This TCR beta chain originates from a study of CD8 T cells in Susac syndrome. Study results and caveats: The study admitted that it had a relatively small number of individuals in its TCR sequencing and HLA analysis.

The CDR3 runs 14 residues. Germline loops: CDR1 SNHLY, CDR2 FYNNEI. V shed 2 bases and J shed 4 bases, with 12 bases lying between them. To note about this clonotype: Its matching antigen is unknown.

The RNA input was 0.5 to 1 ug, and it was reverse transcribed with random hexamers. immunoSEQ multiplex PCR amplified TCR beta CDR3 across 54 Vbeta, 13 Jbeta. TCRdb passed the immunoSEQ multiplex PCR reads through MiXCR, listing each CDR3 protein once. Here the sample spans some 300,000 distinct CDR3 sequences, 70% to 90% being singletons. This sequence originates from a human donor with multiple sclerosis. The chain carries TRBV2 and TRBJ2-7; tentatively, D is TRBD1 (6 bases). Sequencing was done on a sample of CD8+ T cells from PBMCs. The CDR3 DNA follows: TGTGCCAGCAGTGAAAGGCCAGGGGATTACGAGCAGTACTTC. Protein sequence: CASSERPGDYEQYF. Looking up the rest from reference TRBV2 and TRBJ2-7 gives the full variable domain: EPEVTQTPSHQVTQMGQEVILRCVPISNHLYFYWYRQILGQKVEFLVSFYNNEISEKSEIFDDQFSVERPDGSNFTLKIRSTKLEDSAMYFCASSERPGDYEQYFGPGTRLTVT.